This T cell receptor (beta chain) was documented in a study of blood T cell repertoires in COVID-19. Whole-study context: The United States, Italy and Spain were the sources of the acute and convalescent COVID-19 samples. In each case, the material was cDNA or gDNA derived from T cells, B-cell-depleted T cells, or PBMCs.

As processed by the authors: Amplified reference gene primers provided the basis for estimating nucleated cell counts. Profiling relied on immunoSEQ multiplex PCR, and the TCRdb table lists in-frame clones only, not all of them. V and J calls plus clone size are reproduced from that table; the DNA served to infer D and trimming. The table lists fewer than 150,000 clones, approximately 90% of them singletons. The germline V gene has CDR1 SGDLS and CDR2 YYNGEE. V shed 4 bases and J 7 bases; nucleotides not matched to a gene: 14. CDR3 size: 17 residues. The chain couples TRBV9 to TRBJ2-1; 10 nucleotides line up with TRBD1. The sequence was collected from a woman aged 40 to 49 with acute or convalescent COVID-19. Sequencing was carried out using peripheral blood. CDR3 sequence reads: CASSPYLPRQGANEQFF. CDR3 bases: TGTGCCAGCAGCCCTTACTTGCCGAGACAGGGGGCGAATGAGCAGTTCTTC.